The sequence of this TCR beta chain was determined in a study of blood T cell repertoires in COVID-19. As for the study in general: COVID-19 samples, acute and convalescent, were from the United States, Italy and Spain. T cells, B-cell-depleted T cells, or PBMCs provided the cDNA or gDNA that served as material.

The method was immunoSEQ multiplex PCR; TCRdb's version includes in-frame clones alone and lacks a portion of them. The sample has some 150,000 clones; roughly 88% are singletons. One Seattle source followed patients from active infection through their disease course. The CDR3 sequence is 14 residues long. Germline values: CDR1 LNHNV, CDR2 YYDKDF (reference sequence). V gave up 8 bases and J gave up 4 bases; unmatched junction bases: 4. This rearrangement joins TRBV15 to TRBJ1-4; 10 bases line up with TRBD1. Sequences were obtained from peripheral blood. The source is a woman between 55 and 75 years old with COVID-19, enrolled during active disease. This chain's CDR3 is CATHGQGDNEKLFF. CDR3 DNA sequence: TGTGCCACCCACGGACAGGGGGATAATGAAAAACTGTTTTTT.